This T cell receptor (beta chain) was identified during a study of blood T cell repertoires in COVID-19. The CDR3 sequence is 16 residues long. The trim removed 5 bases at V and 7 bases at J, leaving 7 bases unmatched. The germline CDR1 and CDR2 sequences are SGHTA and FQGNSA. Only in-frame clones appear in the TCRdb table, and some are missing; sequencing was by immunoSEQ multiplex PCR. The sample has a few hundred thousand clones, about four fifths seen once. Participants had their cohort set by participant-reported clinical history. The TCR sequence derives from a woman between 45 and 65 years old who had recovered from COVID-19. Source material: PBMCs or T cells enriched from blood (not recorded which). The V gene is TRBV7-2, the J gene TRBJ2-1; the match to TRBD2 covers 14 bases. The CDR3 reads CASSGRLAGGKNEQFF. The CDR3 DNA reads TGTGCCAGCAGCGGGCGACTAGCGGGAGGGAAGAATGAGCAGTTCTTC.